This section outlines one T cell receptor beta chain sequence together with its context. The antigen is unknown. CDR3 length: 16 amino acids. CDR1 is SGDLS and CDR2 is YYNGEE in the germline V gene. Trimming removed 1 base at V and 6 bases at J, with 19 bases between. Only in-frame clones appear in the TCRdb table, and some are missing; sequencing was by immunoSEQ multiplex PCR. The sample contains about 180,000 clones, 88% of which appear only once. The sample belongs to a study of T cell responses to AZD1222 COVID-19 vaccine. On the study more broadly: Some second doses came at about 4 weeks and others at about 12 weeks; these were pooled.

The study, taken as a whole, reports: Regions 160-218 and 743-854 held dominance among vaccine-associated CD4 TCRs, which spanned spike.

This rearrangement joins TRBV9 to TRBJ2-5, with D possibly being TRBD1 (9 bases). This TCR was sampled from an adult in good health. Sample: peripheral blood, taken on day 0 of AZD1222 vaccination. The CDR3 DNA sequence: TGTGCCAGCAGCGTAAGCGGGGGACAGGGAGAGAAGACCCAGTACTTC. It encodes CASSVSGGQGEKTQYF.